This TCR beta chain came from a study of T cell changes during pregnancy in multiple sclerosis. Only in-frame clones appear in the TCRdb table, and some are missing; sequencing was by immunoSEQ multiplex PCR. The table lists about 66,000 clones, over 75% of them singletons. The CDR3 has 12 amino acids. The V and J ends lost 4 bases and 12 bases respectively, with 12 bases between them. Germline lookup yields CDR1 PRHDT and CDR2 FYEKMQ (reference sequence). This TCR was sampled from a female donor with multiple sclerosis, enrolled in a pregnancy study. This chain connects TRBV13 to TRBJ1-4; maybe TRBD1 (5 bases). This material consisted of CD8+ T cells from peripheral blood mononuclear cells, taken before pregnancy. The CDR3 bases are TGTGCCAGCAGCTCCGACCCGGGGGAACTGTTTTTT. Its protein is CASSSDPGELFF.